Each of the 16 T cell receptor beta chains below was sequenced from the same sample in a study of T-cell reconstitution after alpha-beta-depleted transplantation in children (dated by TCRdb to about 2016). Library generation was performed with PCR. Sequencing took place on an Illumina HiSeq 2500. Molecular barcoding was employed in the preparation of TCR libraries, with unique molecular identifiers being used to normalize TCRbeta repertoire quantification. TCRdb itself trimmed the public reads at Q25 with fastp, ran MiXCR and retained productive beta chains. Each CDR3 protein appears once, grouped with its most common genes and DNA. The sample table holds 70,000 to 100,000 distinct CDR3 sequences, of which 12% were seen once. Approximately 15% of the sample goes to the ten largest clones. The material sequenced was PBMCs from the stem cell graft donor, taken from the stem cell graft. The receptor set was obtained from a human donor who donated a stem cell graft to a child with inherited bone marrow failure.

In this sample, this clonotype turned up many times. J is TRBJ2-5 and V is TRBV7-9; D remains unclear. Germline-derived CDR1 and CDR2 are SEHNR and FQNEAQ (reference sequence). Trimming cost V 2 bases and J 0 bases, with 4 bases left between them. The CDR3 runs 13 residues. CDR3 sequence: CASSLRDQETQYF. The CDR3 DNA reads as TGTGCCAGCAGCTTAAGGGACCAAGAGACCCAGTACTTC.

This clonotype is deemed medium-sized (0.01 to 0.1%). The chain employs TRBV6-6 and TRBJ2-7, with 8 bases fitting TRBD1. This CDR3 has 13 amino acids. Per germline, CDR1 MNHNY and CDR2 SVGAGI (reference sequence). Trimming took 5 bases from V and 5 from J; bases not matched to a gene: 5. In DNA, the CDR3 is TGTGCCAGCAGTCGGAGACAGGGGCACGAGCAGTACTTC. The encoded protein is CASSRRQGHEQYF.

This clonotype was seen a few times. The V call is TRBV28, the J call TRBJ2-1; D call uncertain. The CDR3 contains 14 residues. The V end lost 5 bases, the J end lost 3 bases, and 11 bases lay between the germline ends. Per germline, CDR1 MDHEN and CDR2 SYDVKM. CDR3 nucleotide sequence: TGTGCCAGCAGTATACCTCAAGACTACAATGAGCAGTTCTTC. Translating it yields CASSIPQDYNEQFF.

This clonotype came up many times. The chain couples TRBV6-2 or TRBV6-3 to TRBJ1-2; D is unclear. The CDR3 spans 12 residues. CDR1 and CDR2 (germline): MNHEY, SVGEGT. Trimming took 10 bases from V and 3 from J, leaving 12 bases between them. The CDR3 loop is CATTDGDYGYTF. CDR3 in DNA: TGTGCCACCACGGACGGCGACTATGGCTACACCTTC.

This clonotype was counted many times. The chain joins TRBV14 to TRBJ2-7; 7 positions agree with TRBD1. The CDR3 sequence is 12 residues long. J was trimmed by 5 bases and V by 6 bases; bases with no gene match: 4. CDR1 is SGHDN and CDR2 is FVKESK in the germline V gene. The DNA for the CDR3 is TGTGCCAGCAGGGAACAGGGGAACGAGCAGTACTTC. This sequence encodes CASREQGNEQYF. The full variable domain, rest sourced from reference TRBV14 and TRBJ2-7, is EAGVTQFPSHSVIEKGQTVTLRCDPISGHDNLYWYRRVMGKEIKFLLHFVKESKQDESGMPNNRFLAERTGGTYSTLKVQPAELEDSGVYFCASREQGNEQYFGPGTRLTVT.

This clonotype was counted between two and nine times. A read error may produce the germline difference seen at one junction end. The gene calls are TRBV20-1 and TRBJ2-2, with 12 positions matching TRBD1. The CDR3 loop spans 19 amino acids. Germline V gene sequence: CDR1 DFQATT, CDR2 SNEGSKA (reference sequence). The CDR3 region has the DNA TGCTGTGCTAGACGGGACAGGGGGCGCGCGGGGGCGAACACCGGGGAGCTGTTTTTT. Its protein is CCARRDRGRAGANTGELFF.

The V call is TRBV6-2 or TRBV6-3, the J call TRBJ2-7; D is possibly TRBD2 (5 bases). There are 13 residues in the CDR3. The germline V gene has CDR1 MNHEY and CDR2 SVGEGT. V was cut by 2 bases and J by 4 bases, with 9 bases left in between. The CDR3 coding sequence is TGTGCCAGCAGTTACGGGAGTCAGTACGAGCAGTACTTC. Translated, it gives CASSYGSQYEQYF.

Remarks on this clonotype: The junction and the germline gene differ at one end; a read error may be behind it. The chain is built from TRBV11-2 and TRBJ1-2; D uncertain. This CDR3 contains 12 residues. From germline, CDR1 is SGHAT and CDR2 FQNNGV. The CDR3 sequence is CAISSSLRGNTF. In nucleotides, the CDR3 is TGTGCCATCAGCTCCAGTCTCCGCGGCAACACCTTC.

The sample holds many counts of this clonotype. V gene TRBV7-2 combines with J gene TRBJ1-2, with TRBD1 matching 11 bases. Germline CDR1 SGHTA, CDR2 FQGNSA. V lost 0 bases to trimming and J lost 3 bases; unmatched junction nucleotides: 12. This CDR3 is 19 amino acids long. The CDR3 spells CASSLAWGQGESLDYGYTF. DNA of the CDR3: TGTGCCAGCAGCTTAGCGTGGGGACAGGGGGAGTCTTTGGACTATGGCTACACCTTC.

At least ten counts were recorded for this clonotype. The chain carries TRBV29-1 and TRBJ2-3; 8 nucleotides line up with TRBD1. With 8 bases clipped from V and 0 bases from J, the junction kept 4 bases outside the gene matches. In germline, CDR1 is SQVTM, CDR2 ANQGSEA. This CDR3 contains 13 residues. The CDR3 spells CSWGTGSTDTQYF. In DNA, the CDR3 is TGCAGCTGGGGGACAGGTAGCACAGATACGCAGTATTTT.

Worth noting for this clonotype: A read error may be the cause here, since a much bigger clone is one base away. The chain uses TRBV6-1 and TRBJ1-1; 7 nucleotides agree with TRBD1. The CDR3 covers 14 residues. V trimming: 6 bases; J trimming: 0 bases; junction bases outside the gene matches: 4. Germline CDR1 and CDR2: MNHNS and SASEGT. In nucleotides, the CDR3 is TGTGCCAGCAGAAGGGGACAGCTGAACACTGAAGCTTTCTTT. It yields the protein CASRRGQLNTEAFF.

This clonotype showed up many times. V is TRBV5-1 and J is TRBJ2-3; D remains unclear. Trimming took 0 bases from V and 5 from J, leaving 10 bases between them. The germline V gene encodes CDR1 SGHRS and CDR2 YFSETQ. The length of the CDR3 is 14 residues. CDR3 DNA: TGCGCCAGCAGCTTGGCGCCCAGAAAAGATACGCAGTATTTT. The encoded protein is CASSLAPRKDTQYF.

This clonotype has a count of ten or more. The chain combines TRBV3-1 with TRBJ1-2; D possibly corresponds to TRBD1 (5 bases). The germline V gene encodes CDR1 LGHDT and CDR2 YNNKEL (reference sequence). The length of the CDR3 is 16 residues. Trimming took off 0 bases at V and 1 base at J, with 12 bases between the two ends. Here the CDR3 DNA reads TGTGCCAGCAGCCAAGATGTGACAGACTATAACTATGGCTACACCTTC. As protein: CASSQDVTDYNYGYTF.

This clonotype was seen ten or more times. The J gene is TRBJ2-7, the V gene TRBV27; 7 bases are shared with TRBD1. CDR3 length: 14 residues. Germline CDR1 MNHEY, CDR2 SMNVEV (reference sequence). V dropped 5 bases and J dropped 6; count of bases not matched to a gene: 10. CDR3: CASSPRTGASEQYF. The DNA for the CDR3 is TGTGCCAGCAGTCCTCGTACAGGGGCGAGCGAGCAGTACTTC.

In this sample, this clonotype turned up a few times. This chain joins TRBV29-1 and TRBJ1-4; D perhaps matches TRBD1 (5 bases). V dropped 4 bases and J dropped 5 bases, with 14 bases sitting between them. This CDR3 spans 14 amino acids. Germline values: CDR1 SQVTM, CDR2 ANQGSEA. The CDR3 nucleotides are TGCAGCGTTGTCCTGTCGGCAGGGAATGAAAAACTGTTTTTT. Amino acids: CSVVLSAGNEKLFF.

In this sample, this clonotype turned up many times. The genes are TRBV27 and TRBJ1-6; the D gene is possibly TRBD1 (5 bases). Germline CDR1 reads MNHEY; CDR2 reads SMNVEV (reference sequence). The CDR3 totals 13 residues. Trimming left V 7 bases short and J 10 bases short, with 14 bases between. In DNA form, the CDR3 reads TGTGCCAGCACGCTCGGTGGGGGGTCACCCCTCCACTTT. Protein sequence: CASTLGGGSPLHF.